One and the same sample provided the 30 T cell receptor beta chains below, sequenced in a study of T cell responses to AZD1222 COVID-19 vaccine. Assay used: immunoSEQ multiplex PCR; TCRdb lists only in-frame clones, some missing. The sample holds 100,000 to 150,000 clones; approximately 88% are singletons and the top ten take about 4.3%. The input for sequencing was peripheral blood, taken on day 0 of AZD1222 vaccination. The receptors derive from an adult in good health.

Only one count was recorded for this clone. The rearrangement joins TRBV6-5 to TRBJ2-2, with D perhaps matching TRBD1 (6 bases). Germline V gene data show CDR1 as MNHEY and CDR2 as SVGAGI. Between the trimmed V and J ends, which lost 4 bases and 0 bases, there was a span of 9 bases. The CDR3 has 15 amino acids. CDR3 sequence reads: CASSFEGANTGELFF. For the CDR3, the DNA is TGTGCCAGCAGTTTTGAGGGGGCGAACACCGGGGAGCTGTTTTTT.

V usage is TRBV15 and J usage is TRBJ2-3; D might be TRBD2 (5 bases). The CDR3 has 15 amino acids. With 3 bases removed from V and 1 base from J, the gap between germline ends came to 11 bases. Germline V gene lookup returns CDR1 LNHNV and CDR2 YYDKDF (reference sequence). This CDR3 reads CATSSSVSRTDTQYF. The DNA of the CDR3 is TGTGCCACCAGCAGTAGCGTTTCACGCACAGATACGCAGTATTTT.

The CDR3 region is CASNVGYLSSYEQYF. The CDR3 DNA follows: TGTGCCAGCAATGTAGGGTATCTTAGCTCCTACGAGCAGTACTTC. The chain recombines TRBV28 with TRBJ2-7; D unresolved. Germline V gives CDR1 MDHEN, CDR2 SYDVKM. This CDR3 has 15 amino acids. Trimming took off 7 bases at V and 0 bases at J, with 16 bases between the two ends.

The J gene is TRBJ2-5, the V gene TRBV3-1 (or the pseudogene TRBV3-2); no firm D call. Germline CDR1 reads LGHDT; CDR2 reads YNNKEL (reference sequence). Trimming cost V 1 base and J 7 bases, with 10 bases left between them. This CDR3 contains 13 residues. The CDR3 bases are TGTGCCAGCAGCCAAGGCTCCCACGGGACCCAGTACTTC. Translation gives CASSQGSHGTQYF.

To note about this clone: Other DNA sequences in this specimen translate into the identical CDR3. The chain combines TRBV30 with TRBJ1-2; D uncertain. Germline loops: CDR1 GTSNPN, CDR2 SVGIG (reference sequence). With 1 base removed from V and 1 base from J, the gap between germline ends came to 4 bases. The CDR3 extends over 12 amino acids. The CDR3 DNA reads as TGTGCCTGGAGTGGAGGTAACTATGGCTACACCTTC. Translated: CAWSGGNYGYTF. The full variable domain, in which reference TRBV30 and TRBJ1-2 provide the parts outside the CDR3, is SQTIHQWPATLVQPVGSPLSLECTVEGTSNPNLYWYRQAAGRGLQLLFYSVGIGQISSEVPQNLSASRPQDRQFILSSKKLLLSDSGFYLCAWSGGNYGYTFGSGTRLTVV.

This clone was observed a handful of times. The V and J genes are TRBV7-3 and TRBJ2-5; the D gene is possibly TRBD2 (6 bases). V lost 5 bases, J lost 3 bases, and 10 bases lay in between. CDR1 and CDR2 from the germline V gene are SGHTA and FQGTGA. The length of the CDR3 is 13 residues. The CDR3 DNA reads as TGTGCCAGCAGCCGGGCGGGGAAAGAGACCCAGTACTTC. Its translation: CASSRAGKETQYF. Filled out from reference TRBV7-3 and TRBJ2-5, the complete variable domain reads GAGVSQTPSNKVTEKGKYVELRCDPISGHTALYWYRQSLGQGPEFLIYFQGTGAADDSGLPNDRFFAVRPEGSVSTLKIQRTERGDSAVYLCASSRAGKETQYFGPGTRLLVL.

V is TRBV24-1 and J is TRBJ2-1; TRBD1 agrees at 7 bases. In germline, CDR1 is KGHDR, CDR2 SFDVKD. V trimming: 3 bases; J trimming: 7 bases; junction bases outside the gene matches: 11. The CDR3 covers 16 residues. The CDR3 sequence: CATSDQDGFRGNEQFF. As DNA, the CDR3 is TGTGCCACCAGTGATCAAGACGGGTTCAGGGGGAATGAGCAGTTCTTC.

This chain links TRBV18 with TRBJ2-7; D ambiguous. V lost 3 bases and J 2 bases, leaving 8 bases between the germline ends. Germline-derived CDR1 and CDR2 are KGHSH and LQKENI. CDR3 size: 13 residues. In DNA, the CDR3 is TGTGCCAGCTCACCGTCCCCCGCCTACGAGCAGTACTTC. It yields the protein CASSPSPAYEQYF.

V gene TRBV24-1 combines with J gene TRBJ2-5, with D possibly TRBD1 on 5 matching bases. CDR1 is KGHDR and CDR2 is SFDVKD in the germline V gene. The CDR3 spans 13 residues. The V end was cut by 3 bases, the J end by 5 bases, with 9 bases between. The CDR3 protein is CATSDGASETQYF. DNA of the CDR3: TGTGCCACCAGTGATGGGGCCTCGGAGACCCAGTACTTC.

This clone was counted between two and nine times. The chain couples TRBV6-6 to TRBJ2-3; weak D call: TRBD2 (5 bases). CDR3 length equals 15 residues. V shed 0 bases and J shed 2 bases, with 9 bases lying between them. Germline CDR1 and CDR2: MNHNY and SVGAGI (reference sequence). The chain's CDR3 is CASSYSEADTDTQYF. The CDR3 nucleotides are TGTGCCAGCAGTTACTCGGAAGCGGACACAGATACGCAGTATTTT.

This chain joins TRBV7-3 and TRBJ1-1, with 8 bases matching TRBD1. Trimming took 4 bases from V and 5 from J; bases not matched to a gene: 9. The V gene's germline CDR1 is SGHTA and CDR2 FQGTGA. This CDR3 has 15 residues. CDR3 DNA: TGTGCCAGCAGCTCCCTTGGACAGGGAAGGACTGAAGCTTTCTTT. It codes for CASSSLGQGRTEAFF.

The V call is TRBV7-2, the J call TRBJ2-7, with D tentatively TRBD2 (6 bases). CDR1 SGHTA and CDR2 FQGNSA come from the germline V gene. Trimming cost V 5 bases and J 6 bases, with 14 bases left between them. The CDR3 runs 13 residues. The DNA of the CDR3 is TGTGCCAGCAGCGGGACTCCCGCCGGCGAGCAGTACTTC. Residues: CASSGTPAGEQYF.

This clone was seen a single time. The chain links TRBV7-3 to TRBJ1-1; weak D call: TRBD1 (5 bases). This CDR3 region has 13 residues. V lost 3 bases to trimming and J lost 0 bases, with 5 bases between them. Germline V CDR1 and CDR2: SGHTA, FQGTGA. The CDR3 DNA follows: TGTGCCAGCAGCTTGACAGTGAACACTGAAGCTTTCTTT. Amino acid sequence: CASSLTVNTEAFF. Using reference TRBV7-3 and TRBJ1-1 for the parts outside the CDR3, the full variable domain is GAGVSQTPSNKVTEKGKYVELRCDPISGHTALYWYRQSLGQGPEFLIYFQGTGAADDSGLPNDRFFAVRPEGSVSTLKIQRTERGDSAVYLCASSLTVNTEAFFGQGTRLTVV.

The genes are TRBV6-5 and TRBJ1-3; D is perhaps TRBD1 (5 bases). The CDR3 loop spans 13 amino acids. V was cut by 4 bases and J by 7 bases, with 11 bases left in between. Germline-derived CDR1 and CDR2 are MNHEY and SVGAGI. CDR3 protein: CASSLRGSNTIYF. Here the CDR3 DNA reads TGTGCCAGCAGTTTAAGGGGAAGCAACACCATATATTTT.

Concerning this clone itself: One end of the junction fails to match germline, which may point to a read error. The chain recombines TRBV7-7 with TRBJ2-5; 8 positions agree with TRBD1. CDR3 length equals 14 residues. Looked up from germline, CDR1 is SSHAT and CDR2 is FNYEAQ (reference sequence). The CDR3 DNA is TGTGCTAGCAGCTTAGCAGGGGGCGAAGAGACCCAGTACTTC. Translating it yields CASSLAGGEETQYF.

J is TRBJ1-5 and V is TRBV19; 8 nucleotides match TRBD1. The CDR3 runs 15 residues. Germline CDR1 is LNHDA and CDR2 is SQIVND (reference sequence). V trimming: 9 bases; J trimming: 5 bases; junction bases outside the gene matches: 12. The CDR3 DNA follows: TGTGCCAGCACGTATAGGACAGGGCGGGATCAGCCCCAGCATTTT. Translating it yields CASTYRTGRDQPQHF.

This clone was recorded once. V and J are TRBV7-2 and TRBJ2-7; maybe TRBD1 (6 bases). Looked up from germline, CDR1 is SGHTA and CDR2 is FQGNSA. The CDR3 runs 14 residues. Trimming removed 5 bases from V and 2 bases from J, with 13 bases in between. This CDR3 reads CASSRDTGTYEQYF. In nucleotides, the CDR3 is TGTGCCAGCAGCCGGGACACCGGAACCTACGAGCAGTACTTC.

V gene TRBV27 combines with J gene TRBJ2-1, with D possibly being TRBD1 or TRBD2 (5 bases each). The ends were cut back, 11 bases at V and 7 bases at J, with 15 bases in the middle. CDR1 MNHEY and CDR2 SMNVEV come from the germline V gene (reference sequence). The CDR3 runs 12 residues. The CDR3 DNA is TGTGCCTCGGGGCATCTTAGGAATGAGCAGTTCTTC. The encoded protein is CASGHLRNEQFF.

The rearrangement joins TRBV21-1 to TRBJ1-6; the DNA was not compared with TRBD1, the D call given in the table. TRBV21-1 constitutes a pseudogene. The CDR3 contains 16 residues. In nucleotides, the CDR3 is TGTGCCAGCAGCAAATTGAAGGCAGGGGATAATTCACCCCTCCACTTT. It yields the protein CASSKLKAGDNSPLHF.

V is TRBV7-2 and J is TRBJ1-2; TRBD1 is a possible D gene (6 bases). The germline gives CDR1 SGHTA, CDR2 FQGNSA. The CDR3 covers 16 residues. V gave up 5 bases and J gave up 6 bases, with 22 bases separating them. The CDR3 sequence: CASSTSPNRAGDGYTF. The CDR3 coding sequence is TGTGCCAGCAGCACCAGCCCTAACAGGGCCGGGGATGGCTACACCTTC.

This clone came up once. CDR3 sequence (DNA): TGCGCCAGCAGCTTGGCACCGACCTACAATGAGCAGTTCTTC. Residues: CASSLAPTYNEQFF. V usage is TRBV5-1 and J usage is TRBJ2-1; no clear D. The V end was cut by 0 bases, the J end by 2 bases, with 6 bases between. From germline, CDR1 is SGHRS and CDR2 YFSETQ. This CDR3 spans 14 amino acids.

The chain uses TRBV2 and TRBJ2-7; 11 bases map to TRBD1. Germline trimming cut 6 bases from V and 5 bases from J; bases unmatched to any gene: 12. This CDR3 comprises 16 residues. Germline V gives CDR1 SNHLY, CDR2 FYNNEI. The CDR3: CASRRTGGGAGDEQYF. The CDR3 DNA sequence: TGTGCCAGCAGAAGGACAGGGGGCGGCGCGGGGGACGAGCAGTACTTC.

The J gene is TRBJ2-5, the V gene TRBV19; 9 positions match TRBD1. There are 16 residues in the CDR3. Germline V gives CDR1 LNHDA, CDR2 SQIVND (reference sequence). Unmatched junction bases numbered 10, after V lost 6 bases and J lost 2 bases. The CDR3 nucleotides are TGTGCCAGTAGCGTATCGACCGGGACAGGGCAAGAGACCCAGTACTTC. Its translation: CASSVSTGTGQETQYF.

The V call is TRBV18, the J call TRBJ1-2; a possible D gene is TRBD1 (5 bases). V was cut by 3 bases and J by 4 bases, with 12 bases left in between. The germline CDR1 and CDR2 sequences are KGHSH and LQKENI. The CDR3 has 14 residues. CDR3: CASSPLEGPYGYTF. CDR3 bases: TGTGCCAGCTCACCCCTGGAGGGACCCTATGGCTACACCTTC.

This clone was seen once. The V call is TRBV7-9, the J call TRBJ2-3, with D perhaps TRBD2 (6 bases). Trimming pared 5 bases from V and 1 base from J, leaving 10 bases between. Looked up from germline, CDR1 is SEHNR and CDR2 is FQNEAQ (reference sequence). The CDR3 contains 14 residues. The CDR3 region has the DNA TGTGCCAGCAGCCGGGACTCCGGCACAGATACGCAGTATTTT. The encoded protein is CASSRDSGTDTQYF.

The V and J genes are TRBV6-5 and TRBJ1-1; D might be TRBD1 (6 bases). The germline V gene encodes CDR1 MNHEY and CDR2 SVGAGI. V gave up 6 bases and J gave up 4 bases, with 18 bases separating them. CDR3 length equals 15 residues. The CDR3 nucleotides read TGTGCCAGCAGCCACAGGGTACCCCGAAGCACTGAAGCTTTCTTT. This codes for CASSHRVPRSTEAFF.

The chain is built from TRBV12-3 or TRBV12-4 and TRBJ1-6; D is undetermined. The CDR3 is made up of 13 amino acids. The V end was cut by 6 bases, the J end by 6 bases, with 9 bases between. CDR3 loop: CASRVDGNSPLHF. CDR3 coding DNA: TGTGCCAGCAGGGTGGACGGTAATTCACCCCTCCACTTT.

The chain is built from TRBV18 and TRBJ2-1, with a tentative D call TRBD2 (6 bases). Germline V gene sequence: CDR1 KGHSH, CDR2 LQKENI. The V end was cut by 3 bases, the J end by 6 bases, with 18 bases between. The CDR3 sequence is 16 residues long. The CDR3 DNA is TGTGCCAGCTCACCCATACCGTCGGGACTTAGCAATGAGCAGTTCTTC. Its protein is CASSPIPSGLSNEQFF. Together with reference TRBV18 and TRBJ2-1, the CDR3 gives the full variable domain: NAGVMQNPRHLVRRRGQEARLRCSPMKGHSHVYWYRQLPEEGLKFMVYLQKENIIDESGMPKERFSAEFPKEGPSILRIQQVVRGDSAAYFCASSPIPSGLSNEQFFGPGTRLTVL.

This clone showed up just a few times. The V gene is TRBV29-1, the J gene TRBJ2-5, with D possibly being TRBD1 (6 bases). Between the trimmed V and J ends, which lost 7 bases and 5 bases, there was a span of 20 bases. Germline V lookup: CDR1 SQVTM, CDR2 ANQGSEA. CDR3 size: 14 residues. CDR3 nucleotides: TGCAGCGCTCGGATCAGGGGTCCGGGGGAGACCCAGTACTTC. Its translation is CSARIRGPGETQYF.

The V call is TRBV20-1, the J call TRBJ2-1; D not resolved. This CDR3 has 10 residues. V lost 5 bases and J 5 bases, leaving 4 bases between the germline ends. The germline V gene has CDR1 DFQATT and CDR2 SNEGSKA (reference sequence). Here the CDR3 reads CSALDNEQFF. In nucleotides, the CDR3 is TGCAGTGCTTTGGACAATGAGCAGTTCTTC.